Listed here are 26 T cell receptor beta chains from one sample, sequenced in a study of cytomegalovirus exposure and HLA in healthy donors. Measured with immunoSEQ multiplex PCR; TCRdb has only the in-frame clones, and not every one. The sample includes 300,000 to 450,000 clones, around 86% of them seen just once. Sequencing was performed on PBMCs. The receptor source for this set is a woman aged 18-29 years in good health and CMV-seronegative.

CDR3 DNA sequence: TGTGCCATCGGACGGGAGATGCGGAACACTGAAGCTTTCTTT. Protein product: CAIGREMRNTEAFF. V and J are TRBV10-3 and TRBJ1-1; D unclear. V lost 8 bases and J 1 base, leaving 14 bases between the germline ends. Germline V gene sequence: CDR1 ENHRY, CDR2 SYGVKD. CDR3 length equals 14 residues.

This chain joins TRBV6-1 and TRBJ2-4; TRBD2 might be the D (7 bases). Germline CDR1 and CDR2: MNHNS and SASEGT. The CDR3 extends over 13 amino acids. Trimming shortened V by 1 base and J by 10 bases, and 11 bases separated the two germline ends. For the CDR3, the DNA is TGTGCCAGCAGTGAAGGGCGGGGGCGGATTCAGTACTTC. This sequence encodes CASSEGRGRIQYF.

This clone was detected a few times. CDR3 in DNA: TGTGCCATAGGGTCGGACAGCTTGAGCTCCTACGAGCAGTACTTC. This encodes CAIGSDSLSSYEQYF. The chain uses TRBV10-3 and TRBJ2-7; maybe TRBD1 (6 bases). Trimming took off 9 bases at V and 0 bases at J, with 18 bases between the two ends. CDR1 and CDR2 from the germline V gene are ENHRY and SYGVKD. This CDR3 has 15 amino acids.

The chain couples TRBV30 to TRBJ1-2; D not certain. Deletions cut 2 bases from V and 4 bases from J, with 14 bases between. This CDR3 contains 14 residues. Germline V gene lookup returns CDR1 GTSNPN and CDR2 SVGIG (reference sequence). CDR3 amino acids: CAWSSAYLPYGYTF. The CDR3 DNA reads TGTGCCTGGAGTAGCGCGTACCTCCCCTATGGCTACACCTTC.

This clone was counted only a few times. V and J are TRBV2 and TRBJ2-7, with TRBD2 matching 9 bases. Trimming removed 1 base from V and 0 bases from J; junction bases left unmatched: 1. The CDR3 totals 15 residues. CDR1 is SNHLY and CDR2 is FYNNEI in the germline V gene. The CDR3 region has the DNA TGTGCCAGCAGTGAAGGACTAGCGGCCTCCTACGAGCAGTACTTC. Amino acids: CASSEGLAASYEQYF.

The rearrangement joins TRBV10-3 to TRBJ1-3; 9 bases agree with TRBD1. This CDR3 comprises 15 residues. Germline V CDR1 and CDR2: ENHRY, SYGVKD. The ends lost 11 bases at V and 4 bases at J; junction bases unmatched: 12. The CDR3 sequence: CAASDRGSAGNTIYF. The CDR3 nucleotides read TGTGCCGCCTCTGACAGGGGGAGTGCCGGAAACACCATATATTTT.

This clone was seen a few times. V and J are TRBV5-5 and TRBJ2-7; D might be TRBD2 (5 bases). The CDR3 runs 14 residues. CDR1 SGHKS and CDR2 YYEKEE come from the germline V gene (reference sequence). Trimming left V 0 bases short and J 0 bases short, with 7 bases between. As DNA, the CDR3 is TGTGCCAGCAGCTTGGTAGCGCTCTCCTACGAGCAGTACTTC. Translation gives CASSLVALSYEQYF.

The chain combines TRBV7-9 with TRBJ2-5; TRBD2 agrees at 7 bases. The CDR3 has 15 amino acids. CDR1 is SEHNR, CDR2 FQNEAQ, per germline (reference sequence). V was clipped by 0 bases and J by 5 bases; unmatched bases: 6. The CDR3 region has the DNA TGTGCCAGCAGCTTAGCGGGAGGGTTTGGGGAGACCCAGTACTTC. Translated, it gives CASSLAGGFGETQYF.

The V call is TRBV25-1, the J call TRBJ2-6, with 9 positions matching TRBD1. Trimming at V came to 5 bases and at J to 2 bases, leaving 10 bases not matched to a gene. Germline loops: CDR1 MGHDK, CDR2 SYGVNS. The CDR3 is 18 amino acids. The DNA for the CDR3 is TGTGCCAGCAGTTCCCGGGGACAGGGAGGCGCTGGGGCCAACGTCCTGACTTTC. It specifies CASSSRGQGGAGANVLTF.

This clone has more than one count but fewer than ten. The chain carries TRBV19 and TRBJ1-3; D call uncertain. Germline V gene data show CDR1 as LNHDA and CDR2 as SQIVND (reference sequence). The CDR3 spans 15 residues. V was clipped by 7 bases and J by 0 bases, with 13 bases between them. CDR3 bases: TGTGCCAGTAAGCCGCCGGGAGACTCTGGAAACACCATATATTTT. Translation: CASKPPGDSGNTIYF.

This clone turned up a few times. The chain is built from TRBV11-2 and TRBJ2-5, with 8 bases lining up with TRBD2. The CDR3 runs to 13 residues. V lost 3 bases, J lost 5 bases, and 2 bases stayed unmatched. CDR1 and CDR2 (germline): SGHAT, FQNNGV. The CDR3 DNA is TGTGCCAGCAGCTTCCGACTAGCGGAGACCCAGTACTTC. Protein sequence: CASSFRLAETQYF.

V and J are TRBV30 and TRBJ1-2, with TRBD1 matching over 11 bases. The V gene end was trimmed by 5 bases and the J gene end by 2 bases; junction bases not matched to a gene: 13. Germline V gives CDR1 GTSNPN, CDR2 SVGIG (reference sequence). This CDR3 has 17 amino acids. CDR3 protein: CAWDTGTGGRGNYGYTF. DNA of the CDR3: TGTGCCTGGGATACCGGGACAGGGGGGAGAGGGAACTATGGCTACACCTTC.

The gene calls are TRBV28 and TRBJ2-1; TRBD2 matches 12 bases. V trimming: 1 base; J trimming: 2 bases; junction bases outside the gene matches: 3. Germline V lookup: CDR1 MDHEN, CDR2 SYDVKM. CDR3 length: 17 residues. CDR3 nucleotides: TGTGCCAGCAGTTTATTCCGGACTAGCGGGACCTACAATGAGCAGTTCTTC. Encoded protein: CASSLFRTSGTYNEQFF.

The chain joins TRBV14 to TRBJ2-1, with TRBD2 matching 8 bases. The germline V gene has CDR1 SGHDN and CDR2 FVKESK. CDR3 length: 17 amino acids. The junction had 8 bases not matched to a gene; V was cut back by 0 bases and J by 4 bases. In DNA form, the CDR3 reads TGTGCCAGCAGCCAAGATTGGAGCGGGAGCCGGTACAATGAGCAGTTCTTC. The encoded protein is CASSQDWSGSRYNEQFF.

The rearrangement joins TRBV4-2 to TRBJ2-3; D call uncertain. V shed 4 bases and J shed 6 bases, with 11 bases lying between them. This CDR3 has 13 amino acids. Germline lookup yields CDR1 LGHNA and CDR2 YNFKEQ. CDR3 in DNA: TGTGCCAGCAGCCTTTCTAACCCGGATACGCAGTATTTT. Its translation: CASSLSNPDTQYF.

The CDR3 here is CASSPEGHSGVYQETQYF. In nucleotides, the CDR3 is TGTGCCAGCAGCCCAGAAGGCCATAGCGGGGTCTACCAAGAGACCCAGTACTTC. This chain connects TRBV7-6 to TRBJ2-5; 8 bases fit TRBD2. The ends lost 5 bases at V and 0 bases at J; junction bases unmatched: 14. This CDR3 is built from 18 residues. Per germline, CDR1 SGHVS and CDR2 FNYEAQ.

The chain has TRBV27 and TRBJ2-5; 7 bases line up with TRBD2. CDR3 length: 15 residues. Germline V gives CDR1 MNHEY, CDR2 SMNVEV (reference sequence). V lost 4 bases and J lost 9; bases outside the gene matches: 14. CDR3 in amino acids: CASSSPGTTSGAQYF. The CDR3 DNA follows: TGTGCCAGCAGTTCCCCCGGGACTACCTCGGGGGCCCAGTACTTC.

The chain has TRBV6-1 and TRBJ2-7; TRBD1 aligns across 7 bases. Losses at the gene ends were 4 bases for V and 4 bases for J; bases not matched to a gene: 10. The CDR3 totals 15 residues. Germline-derived CDR1 and CDR2 are MNHNS and SASEGT. The CDR3: CASSGSRDSTYEQYF. CDR3 nucleotide sequence: TGTGCCAGCAGTGGGTCCCGGGACAGTACTTACGAGCAGTACTTC.

The chain has TRBV28 and TRBJ2-7; 7 bases match TRBD2. The J segment lost 5 bases and the V segment lost 6 bases, leaving 10 bases of the junction unmatched. From germline, CDR1 is MDHEN and CDR2 SYDVKM. The CDR3 is 14 residues long. CDR3 loop: CASSLLSGINEQYF. CDR3 in DNA: TGTGCCAGCAGCCTCCTAAGCGGGATTAACGAGCAGTACTTC.

This rearrangement joins TRBV2 to TRBJ1-3; possibly TRBD1 for D (6 bases). Deletions cut 6 bases from V and 2 bases from J, with 8 bases between. Germline V gene sequence: CDR1 SNHLY, CDR2 FYNNEI. The CDR3 loop spans 13 amino acids. Here the CDR3 reads CASSGGPGNTIYF. The CDR3 bases are TGTGCCAGCAGCGGGGGGCCTGGAAACACCATATATTTT.

CDR3 coding DNA: TGTGCCAGCAGCTTGAAGGGACAGGGTATTGTGAACACTGAAGCTTTCTTT. Its translation: CASSLKGQGIVNTEAFF. The V call is TRBV5-5, the J call TRBJ1-1; 9 bases agree with TRBD1. V was clipped by 1 base and J by 0 bases; unmatched bases: 7. The germline CDR1 and CDR2 sequences are SGHKS and YYEKEE (reference sequence). This CDR3 has 17 amino acids.

This clone was detected once. The chain joins TRBV28 to TRBJ2-7, with 7 nucleotides matching TRBD1. V shed 8 bases and J 3 bases; nucleotides not matched to a gene: 10. The CDR3 sequence is 14 residues long. Looked up from germline, CDR1 is MDHEN and CDR2 is SYDVKM. CDR3 nucleotide sequence: TGTGCCAGCCGGCACCGGGACAGAGTCTACGAGCAGTACTTC. Amino acid sequence: CASRHRDRVYEQYF. Full variable domain (missing parts from reference TRBV28 and TRBJ2-7): DVKVTQSSRYLVKRTGEKVFLECVQDMDHENMFWYRQDPGLGLRLIYFSYDVKMKEKGDIPEGYSVSREKKERFSLILESASTNQTSMYLCASRHRDRVYEQYFGPGTRLTVT.

A single count supports this clone. The J gene is TRBJ2-5, the V gene TRBV28, with D perhaps matching TRBD1 (5 bases). This CDR3 comprises 14 residues. Trimming removed 4 bases at V and 5 bases at J, with 14 bases between. Germline V CDR1 and CDR2: MDHEN, SYDVKM. The CDR3 sequence is CASSSVKGRETQYF. CDR3 in DNA: TGTGCCAGCAGTTCGGTCAAGGGGCGGGAGACCCAGTACTTC.

The chain is built from TRBV6-5 and TRBJ1-1; D is ambiguous. V was trimmed by 4 bases and J by 0 bases, leaving 6 bases between them. Germline loops: CDR1 MNHEY, CDR2 SVGAGI. The CDR3 covers 13 residues. CDR3 in amino acids: CASSSNLNTEAFF. The CDR3 DNA reads TGTGCCAGCAGTTCCAACTTGAACACTGAAGCTTTCTTT.

The gene calls are TRBV6-1 and TRBJ2-1, with D maybe TRBD2 (5 bases). V was clipped by 10 bases and J by 7 bases, with 14 bases between them. CDR3 length equals 12 residues. The germline gives CDR1 MNHNS, CDR2 SASEGT. The CDR3 here is CATIYRDNEQFF. In DNA form, the CDR3 reads TGTGCCACCATTTATCGGGATAATGAGCAGTTCTTC.

The chain is built from TRBV4-2 and TRBJ2-1; 8 bases agree with TRBD2. V trimming: 6 bases; J trimming: 3 bases; junction bases outside the gene matches: 4. This CDR3 comprises 14 residues. Germline loops: CDR1 LGHNA, CDR2 YNFKEQ. This CDR3 reads CASSSSGGYNEQFF. CDR3 DNA: TGTGCCAGCAGTTCAAGCGGGGGCTACAATGAGCAGTTCTTC.